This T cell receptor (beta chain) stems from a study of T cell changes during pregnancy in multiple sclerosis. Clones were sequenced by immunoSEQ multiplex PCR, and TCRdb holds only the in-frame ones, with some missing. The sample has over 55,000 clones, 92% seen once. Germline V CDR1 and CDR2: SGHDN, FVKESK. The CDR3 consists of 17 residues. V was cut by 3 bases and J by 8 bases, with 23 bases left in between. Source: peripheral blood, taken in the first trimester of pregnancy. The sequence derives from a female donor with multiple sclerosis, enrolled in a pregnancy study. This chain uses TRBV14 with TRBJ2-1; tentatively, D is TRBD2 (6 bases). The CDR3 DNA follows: TGTGCCAGCAGCCACCCCATCGCGAACCGGGGGATAGATGAGCAGTTCTTC. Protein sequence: CASSHPIANRGIDEQFF.